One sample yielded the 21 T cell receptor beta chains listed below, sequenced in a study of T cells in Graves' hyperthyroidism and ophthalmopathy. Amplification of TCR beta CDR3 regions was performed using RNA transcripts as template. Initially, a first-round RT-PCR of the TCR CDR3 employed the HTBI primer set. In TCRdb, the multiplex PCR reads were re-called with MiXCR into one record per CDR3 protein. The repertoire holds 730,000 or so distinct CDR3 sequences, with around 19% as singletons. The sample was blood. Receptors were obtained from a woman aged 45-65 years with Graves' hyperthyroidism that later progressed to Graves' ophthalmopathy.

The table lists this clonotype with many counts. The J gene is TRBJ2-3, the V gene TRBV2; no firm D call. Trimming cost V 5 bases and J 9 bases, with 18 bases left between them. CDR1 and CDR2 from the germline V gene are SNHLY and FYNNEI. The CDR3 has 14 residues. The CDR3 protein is CASSSLAGRGTQYF. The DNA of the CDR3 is TGTGCCAGCAGTAGTTTAGCTGGGCGAGGCACGCAGTATTTT.

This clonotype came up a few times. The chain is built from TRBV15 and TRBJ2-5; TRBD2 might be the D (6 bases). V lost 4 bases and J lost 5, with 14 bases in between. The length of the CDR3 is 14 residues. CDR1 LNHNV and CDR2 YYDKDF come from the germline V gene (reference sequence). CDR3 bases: TGTGCCACCAGCAAGGGACTGCAATGGGAGACCCAGTACTTC. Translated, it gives CATSKGLQWETQYF.

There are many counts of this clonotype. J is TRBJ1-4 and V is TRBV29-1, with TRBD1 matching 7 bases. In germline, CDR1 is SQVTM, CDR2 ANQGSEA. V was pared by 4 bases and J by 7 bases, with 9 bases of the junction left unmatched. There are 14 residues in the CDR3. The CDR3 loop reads CSVGGDRFAEKLFF. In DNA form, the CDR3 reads TGCAGCGTTGGAGGGGACAGATTCGCTGAAAAACTGTTTTTT.

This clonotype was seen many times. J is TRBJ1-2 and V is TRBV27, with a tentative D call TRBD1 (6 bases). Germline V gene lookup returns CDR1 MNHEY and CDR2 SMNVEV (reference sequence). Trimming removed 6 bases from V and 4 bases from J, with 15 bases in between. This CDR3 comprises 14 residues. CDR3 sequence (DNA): TGTGCCAGCAGGTCAGGGGATATAGCCTATGGCTACACCTTC. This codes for CASRSGDIAYGYTF.

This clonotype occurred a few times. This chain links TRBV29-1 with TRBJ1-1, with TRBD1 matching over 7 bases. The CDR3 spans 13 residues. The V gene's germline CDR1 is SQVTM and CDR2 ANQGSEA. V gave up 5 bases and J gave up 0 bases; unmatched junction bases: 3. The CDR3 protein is CSVSGTVNTEAFF. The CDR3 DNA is TGCAGCGTTTCCGGGACAGTGAACACTGAAGCTTTCTTT.

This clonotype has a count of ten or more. CDR3 region: CASSGTGIISYEQYF. The CDR3 DNA is TGTGCCAGCAGTGGTACAGGGATAATCTCCTACGAGCAGTACTTC. This chain connects TRBV2 to TRBJ2-7; perhaps TRBD1 as D (6 bases). CDR1 is SNHLY and CDR2 is FYNNEI in the germline V gene. This CDR3 comprises 15 residues. The germline V and J ends were trimmed by 4 bases and 0 bases, with 13 bases remaining between them. Combining the CDR3 with reference TRBV2 and TRBJ2-7 gives the whole variable domain EPEVTQTPSHQVTQMGQEVILRCVPISNHLYFYWYRQILGQKVEFLVSFYNNEISEKSEIFDDQFSVERPDGSNFTLKIRSTKLEDSAMYFCASSGTGIISYEQYFGPGTRLTVT.

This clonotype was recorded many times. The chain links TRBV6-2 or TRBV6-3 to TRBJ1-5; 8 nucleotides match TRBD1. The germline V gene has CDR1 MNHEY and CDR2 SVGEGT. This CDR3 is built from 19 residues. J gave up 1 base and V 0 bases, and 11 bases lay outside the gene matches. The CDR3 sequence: CASSYSTGTGIISNQPQHF. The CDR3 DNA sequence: TGTGCCAGCAGTTACTCCACCGGGACAGGAATTATCAGCAATCAGCCCCAGCATTTT.

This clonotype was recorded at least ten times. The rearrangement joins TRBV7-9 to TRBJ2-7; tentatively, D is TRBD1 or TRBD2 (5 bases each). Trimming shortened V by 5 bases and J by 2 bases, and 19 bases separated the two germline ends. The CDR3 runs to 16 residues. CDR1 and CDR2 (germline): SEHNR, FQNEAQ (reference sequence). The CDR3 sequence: CASSPLTGTSAYEQYF. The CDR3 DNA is TGTGCCAGCAGCCCCCTAACCGGGACCAGCGCCTACGAGCAGTACTTC.

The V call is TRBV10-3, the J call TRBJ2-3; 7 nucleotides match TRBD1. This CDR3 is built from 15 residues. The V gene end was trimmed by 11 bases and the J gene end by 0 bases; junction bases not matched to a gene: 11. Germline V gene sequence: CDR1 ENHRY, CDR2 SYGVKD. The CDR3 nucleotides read TGTGCCCTAACTGCAAGGGGGCAAAGCACAGATACGCAGTATTTT. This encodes CALTARGQSTDTQYF.

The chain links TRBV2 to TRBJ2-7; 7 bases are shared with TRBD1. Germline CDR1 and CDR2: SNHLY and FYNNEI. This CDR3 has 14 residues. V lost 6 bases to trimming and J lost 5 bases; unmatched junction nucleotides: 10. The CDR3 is CASRADRDAHEQYF. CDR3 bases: TGTGCCAGCAGGGCCGACAGGGACGCCCACGAGCAGTACTTC.

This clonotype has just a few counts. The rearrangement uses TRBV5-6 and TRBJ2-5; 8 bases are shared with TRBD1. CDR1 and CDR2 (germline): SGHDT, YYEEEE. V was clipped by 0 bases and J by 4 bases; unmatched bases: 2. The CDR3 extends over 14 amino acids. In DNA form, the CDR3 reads TGTGCCAGCAGCTTGGGAGACAGGGGAGAGACCCAGTACTTC. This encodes CASSLGDRGETQYF.

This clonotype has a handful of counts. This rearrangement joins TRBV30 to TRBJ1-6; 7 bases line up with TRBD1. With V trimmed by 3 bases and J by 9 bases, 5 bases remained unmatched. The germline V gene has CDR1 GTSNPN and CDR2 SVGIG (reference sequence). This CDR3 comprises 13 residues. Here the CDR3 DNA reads TGTGCCTGGAGCGGAGACAGGGCTTCACCCCTCCACTTT. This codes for CAWSGDRASPLHF. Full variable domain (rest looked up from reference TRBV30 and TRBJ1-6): SQTIHQWPATLVQPVGSPLSLECTVEGTSNPNLYWYRQAAGRGLQLLFYSVGIGQISSEVPQNLSASRPQDRQFILSSKKLLLSDSGFYLCAWSGDRASPLHFGNGTRLTVT.

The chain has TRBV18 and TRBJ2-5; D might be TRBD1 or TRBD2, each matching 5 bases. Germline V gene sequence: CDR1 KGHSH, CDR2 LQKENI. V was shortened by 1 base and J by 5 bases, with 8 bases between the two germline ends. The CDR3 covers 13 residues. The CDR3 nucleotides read TGTGCCAGCTCACCACAGGGGACGGAGACCCAGTACTTC. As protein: CASSPQGTETQYF.

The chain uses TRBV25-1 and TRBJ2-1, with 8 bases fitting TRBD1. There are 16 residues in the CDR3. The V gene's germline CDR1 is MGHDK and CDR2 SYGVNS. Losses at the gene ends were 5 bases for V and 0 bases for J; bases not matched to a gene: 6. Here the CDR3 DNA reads TGTGCCAGCAGTACTCACAGGGGGAGCTCCTACAATGAGCAGTTCTTC. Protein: CASSTHRGSSYNEQFF.

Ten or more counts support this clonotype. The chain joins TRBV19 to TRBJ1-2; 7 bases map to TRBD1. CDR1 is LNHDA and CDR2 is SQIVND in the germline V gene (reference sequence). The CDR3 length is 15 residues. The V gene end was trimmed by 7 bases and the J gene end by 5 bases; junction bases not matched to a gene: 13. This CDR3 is CASTPARGAQYGYTF. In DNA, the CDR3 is TGTGCCAGTACCCCCGCCAGGGGGGCGCAATATGGCTACACCTTC. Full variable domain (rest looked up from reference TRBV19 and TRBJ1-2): DGGITQSPKYLFRKEGQNVTLSCEQNLNHDAMYWYRQDPGQGLRLIYYSQIVNDFQKGDIAEGYSVSREKKESFPLTVTSAQKNPTAFYLCASTPARGAQYGYTFGSGTRLTVV.

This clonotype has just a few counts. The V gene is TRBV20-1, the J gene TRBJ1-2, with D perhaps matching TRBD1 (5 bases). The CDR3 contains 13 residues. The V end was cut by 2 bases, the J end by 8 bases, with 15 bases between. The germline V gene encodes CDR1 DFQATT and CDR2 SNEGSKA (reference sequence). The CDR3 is CSARLQEVGGYTF. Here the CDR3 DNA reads TGCAGTGCTAGATTACAGGAGGTGGGAGGCTACACCTTC.

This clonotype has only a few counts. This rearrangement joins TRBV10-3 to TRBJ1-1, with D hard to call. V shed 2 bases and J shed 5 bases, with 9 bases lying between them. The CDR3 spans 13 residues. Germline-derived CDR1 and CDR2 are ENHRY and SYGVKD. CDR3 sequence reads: CAISEVRETEAFF. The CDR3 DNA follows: TGTGCCATCAGTGAGGTGAGGGAAACTGAAGCTTTCTTT.

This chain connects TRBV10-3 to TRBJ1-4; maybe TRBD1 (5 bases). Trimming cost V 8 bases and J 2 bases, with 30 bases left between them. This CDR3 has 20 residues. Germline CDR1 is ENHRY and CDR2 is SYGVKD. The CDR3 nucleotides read TGTGCCATCGGACGGGACCGCCAGCCGGGGAGGATTCCTACTAATGAAAAACTGTTTTTT. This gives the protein CAIGRDRQPGRIPTNEKLFF.

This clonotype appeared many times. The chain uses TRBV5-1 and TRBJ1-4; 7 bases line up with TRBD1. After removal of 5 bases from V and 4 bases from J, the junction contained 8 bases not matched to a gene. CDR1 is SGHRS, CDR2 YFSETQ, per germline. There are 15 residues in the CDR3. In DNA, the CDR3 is TGCGCCAGCAGGGCCCGACAGGGAGTTAATGAAAAACTGTTTTTT. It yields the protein CASRARQGVNEKLFF.

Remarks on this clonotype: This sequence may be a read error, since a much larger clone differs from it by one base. The CDR3 bases are TGTGCCAGCAGCCAACGGGGTTCGATTGGCGGGGAGCTGTTTTTT. As protein: CASSQRGSIGGELFF. The rearrangement uses TRBV12-3 or TRBV12-4 and TRBJ2-2; possible D gene TRBD2, 5 bases. The CDR3 totals 15 residues. Deletions cut 6 bases from V and 7 bases from J, with 18 bases between.

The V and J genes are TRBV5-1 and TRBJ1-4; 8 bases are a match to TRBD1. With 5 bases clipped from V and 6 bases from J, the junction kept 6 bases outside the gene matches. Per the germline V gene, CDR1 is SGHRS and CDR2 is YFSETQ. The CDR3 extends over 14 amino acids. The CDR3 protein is CASSTGTGHEKLFF. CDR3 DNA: TGCGCCAGCAGTACCGGGACAGGTCATGAAAAACTGTTTTTT.